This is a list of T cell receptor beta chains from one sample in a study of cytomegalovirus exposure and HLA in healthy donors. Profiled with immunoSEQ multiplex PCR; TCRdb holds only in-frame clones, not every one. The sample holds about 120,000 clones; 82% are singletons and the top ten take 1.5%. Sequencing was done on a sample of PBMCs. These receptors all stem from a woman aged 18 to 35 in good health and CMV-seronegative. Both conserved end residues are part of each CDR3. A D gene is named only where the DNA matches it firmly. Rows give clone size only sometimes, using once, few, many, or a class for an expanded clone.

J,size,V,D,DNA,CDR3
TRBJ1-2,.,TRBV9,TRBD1,TGTGCCAGCAGCGCCCCGGACAGGGTCCAGAACTATGGCTACACCTTC,CASSAPDRVQNYGYTF
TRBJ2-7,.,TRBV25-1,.,TGTGCCAGCAGTGATACGACACGCTTCTCCTACGAGCAGTACTTC,CASSDTTRFSYEQYF
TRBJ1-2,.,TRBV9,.,TGTGCCAGCAGCGGCCCCGGCGGGGGAGGTACCGCTGGCTACACCTTC,CASSGPGGGGTAGYTF
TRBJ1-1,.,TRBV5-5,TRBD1,TGTGCCAGCAGCTTGTGGCAGGGGGCAGGAACCACTGAAGCTTTCTTT,CASSLWQGAGTTEAFF
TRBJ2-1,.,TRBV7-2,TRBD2,TGTGCCAGCAGCTCGGGGGGGTCATACAATGAGCAGTTCTTC,CASSSGGSYNEQFF
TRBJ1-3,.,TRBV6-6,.,TGTGCCAGCAGTCCGACAGGCTCTGGAAACACCATATATTTT,CASSPTGSGNTIYF
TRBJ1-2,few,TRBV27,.,TGTGCCAGCCGAACAGGCCCATTGAGCTACACCTTC,CASRTGPLSYTF
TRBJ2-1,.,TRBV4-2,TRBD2,TGTGCCAGCAGCCGACTAGCGGGGGGCCTCGTCTCCTACAATGAGCAGTTCTTC,CASSRLAGGLVSYNEQFF
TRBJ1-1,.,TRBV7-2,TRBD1,TGTGCCAGCAGCTCAAACAGGGGGAACACTGAAGCTTTCTTT,CASSSNRGNTEAFF
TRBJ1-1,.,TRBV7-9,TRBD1,TGTGCCAGCAGCCCCCGGGACAGTTACTCCGACACTGAAGCTTTCTTT,CASSPRDSYSDTEAFF
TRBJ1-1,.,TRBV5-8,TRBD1,TGTGCCAGCAGCTGGACAGGGATGGTGGGCACTGAAGCTTTCTTT,CASSWTGMVGTEAFF
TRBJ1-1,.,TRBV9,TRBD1,TGTGCCAGCAGCCAGGGGGGGAACACTGAAGCTTTCTTT,CASSQGGNTEAFF
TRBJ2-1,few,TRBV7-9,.,TGTGCCAGCAGCTTACTACGGAATGAGCAGTTCTTC,CASSLLRNEQFF
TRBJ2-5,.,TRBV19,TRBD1,TGTGCCAGTAGTGCCAGGGACAGGGTGGGCCAGTACTTC,CASSARDRVGQYF
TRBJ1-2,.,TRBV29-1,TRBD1,TGCAGCGTTGAAAGTCTTGGGACAGGGGACTATGGCTACACCTTC,CSVESLGTGDYGYTF
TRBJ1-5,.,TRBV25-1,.,TGTGCCAGCAGTTTAGGTTCGTCTAGGCCCCAGCATTTT,CASSLGSSRPQHF
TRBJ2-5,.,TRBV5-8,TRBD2,TGTGCCAGCAGCTTGGCCTTGGTAGCGGGAGGGCCGTCGCTCGGGACCCAGTACTTC,CASSLALVAGGPSLGTQYF
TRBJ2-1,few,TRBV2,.,TGTGCCAGCAGAGTCGACAGCAATGAGCAGTTCTTC,CASRVDSNEQFF
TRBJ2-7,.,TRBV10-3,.,TGTGCCATCAGTTTAGGGAGCTACGAGCAGTACTTC,CAISLGSYEQYF
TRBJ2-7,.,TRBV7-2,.,TGTGCCAGCGGCTCCCACGGACAGTTGTACGAGCAGTACTTC,CASGSHGQLYEQYF
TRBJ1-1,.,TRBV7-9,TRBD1,TGTGCCAGCAGCCCTCCTCTGGGGGACAGGTCCATGGCTGAAGCTTTCTTT,CASSPPLGDRSMAEAFF
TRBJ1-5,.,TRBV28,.,TGTGCCAGCACCAGAACAAGGGGAGGTCCCCAGCATTTT,CASTRTRGGPQHF
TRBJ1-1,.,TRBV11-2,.,TGTGCCAGCAGCTTCTCGGTGAACACTGAAGCTTTCTTT,CASSFSVNTEAFF
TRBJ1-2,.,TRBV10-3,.,TGTGCCATCAGAGGATCGACAGCTAACTATGGCTACACCTTC,CAIRGSTANYGYTF
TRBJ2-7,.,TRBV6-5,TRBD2,TGTGCCAGCAGTTTTGGCGGGAGGAGCTCCTACGAGCAGTACTTC,CASSFGGRSSYEQYF
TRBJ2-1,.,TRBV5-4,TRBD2,TGTGCCAGCAGCTCTGGACTAGCGGGGGGCCATTACAATGAGCAGTTCTTC,CASSSGLAGGHYNEQFF
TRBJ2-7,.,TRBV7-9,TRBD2,TGTGCCAGCAGCCGCCAGGGGACTAGCGGCTCCTACGAGCAGTACTTC,CASSRQGTSGSYEQYF
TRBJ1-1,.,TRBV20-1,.,TGCATCCTAGGCGACACTGAAGCTTTCTTT,CILGDTEAFF
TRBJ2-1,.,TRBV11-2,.,TGTGCCAGCAGCATCGACCCCAGCAGGACCTACAATGAGCAGTTCTTC,CASSIDPSRTYNEQFF
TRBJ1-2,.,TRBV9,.,TGTGCCAGCAGCGGTCTGGACAAAAGAGGCTATGGCTACACCTTC,CASSGLDKRGYGYTF
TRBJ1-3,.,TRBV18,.,TGTGCCAGCTCACCCAAGACGGGGGATATCTCAAGTGGAGCCATATATTTT,CASSPKTGDISSGAIYF
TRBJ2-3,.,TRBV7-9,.,TGTGCCAGCAGCTTACCCCAGGGAACAGATACGCAGTATTTT,CASSLPQGTDTQYF
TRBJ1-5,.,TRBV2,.,TGTGCCAGCAGTCCACAGACTAGCAATCAGCCCCAGCATTTT,CASSPQTSNQPQHF
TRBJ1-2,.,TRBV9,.,TGTGCCAGCAGCGTAGCTAGGTACGCTAACTATGGCTACACCTTC,CASSVARYANYGYTF
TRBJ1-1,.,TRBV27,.,TGTGCCAGCAGTTTAGCGGTTGTCACTGAAGCTTTCTTT,CASSLAVVTEAFF
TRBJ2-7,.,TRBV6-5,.,TGTGCCAGCAGGGAACGGACTGGGAGCACCTACGAGCAGTACTTC,CASRERTGSTYEQYF
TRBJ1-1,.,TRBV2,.,TGTGCCAGCGGAGGATTTGGTGGTTCGGTGAACACTGAAGCTTTCTTT,CASGGFGGSVNTEAFF